A selection of T cell receptor beta chains follows, all from one sample in a study of T cell responses to AZD1222 COVID-19 vaccine. Produced via immunoSEQ multiplex PCR; TCRdb's table is partial and in-frame only. Altogether about 140,000 clones are present, 80% to 90% being singletons, with the ten largest covering roughly 1.7%. This specimen consisted of peripheral blood, obtained on day 0 of AZD1222 vaccination. The receptor source for this set is an adult in good health. Each CDR3 is given with its conserved first and last residue. D genes are given only for firm matches. Rows may omit the clone size; those that give it use once, few, many or a size class.

TRBV6-5	NA	TRBJ2-7	NA	TGTGCCAGCAGTTACTCGACCCGGGGCAGGGGCGAGCAGTACTTC	CASSYSTRGRGEQYF
TRBV21-1	NA	TRBJ1-6	NA	TGTGCCAGCAGCCCGTTTGGCGAACCCCGGGCCCCTTCACCCCTCCACTTT	CASSPFGEPRAPSPLHF
TRBV19	NA	TRBJ1-5	NA	TGTGCCAGTAGTATTGGGACCGCCAATAGCAATCAGCCCCAGCATTTT	CASSIGTANSNQPQHF
TRBV7-6	once	TRBJ1-4	NA	TGTGCCAGCAGCTCGAAAGTGAATGAAAAACTGTTTTTT	CASSSKVNEKLFF
TRBV28	few	TRBJ1-1	NA	TGTGCCAGCAGACTACAGGGGAACACTGAAGCTTTCTTT	CASRLQGNTEAFF
TRBV28	NA	TRBJ1-2	NA	TGTGCCAGCAGTTTATTGGGACAAGCCTATGGCTACACCTTC	CASSLLGQAYGYTF
TRBV19	NA	TRBJ1-2	NA	TGTGCCAGTAGTAGCGACTTCGGTCATGGCTACACCTTC	CASSSDFGHGYTF
TRBV7-9	NA	TRBJ2-5	NA	TGTGCCAGCAGCTTACAGACGTACCAAGAGACCCAGTACTTC	CASSLQTYQETQYF
TRBV19	NA	TRBJ2-2	TRBD2	TGTGCCAGTAGTGCCGGGCGGGGGGCTTTTACCGACGGGGAGCTGTTTTTT	CASSAGRGAFTDGELFF
TRBV9	NA	TRBJ2-1	TRBD2	TGTGCCAGCAGCGTAGAGTTTAACGGGGGGTGGAATGAGCAGTTCTTC	CASSVEFNGGWNEQFF
TRBV23-1	once	TRBJ1-3	NA	TGCGCCAGCCCTACCCCCGAAGCCTTTTACAAGACCATATATTTT	CASPTPEAFYKTIYF
TRBV20-1	NA	TRBJ2-7	NA	TGCAGTGCTAGCATCTCCTACGAGCAGTACTTC	CSASISYEQYF
TRBV7-2	NA	TRBJ2-2	NA	TGTGCCAGCAGCTCGCAGGGACCATTGAACACCGGGGAGCTGTTTTTT	CASSSQGPLNTGELFF
TRBV15	NA	TRBJ2-3	NA	TGTGCCACCAGCTCGTACGGCTACAGGGATTTGGGCACAGATACGCAGTATTTT	CATSSYGYRDLGTDTQYF
TRBV3-1/TRBV3-2	NA	TRBJ2-1	NA	TGTGCCAGCAGCCAAAACAGGGTGGCCTACAATGAGCAGTTCTTC	CASSQNRVAYNEQFF
TRBV2	NA	TRBJ1-2	NA	TGTGCCAGCAGTGAAGCGCTTCGGGGACGGGGTGGCTACACCTTC	CASSEALRGRGGYTF
TRBV7-7	NA	TRBJ2-3	TRBD2	TGTGCCAGCAGCTTAGGGGGGGGAGGCACAGATACGCAGTATTTT	CASSLGGGGTDTQYF
TRBV5-1	NA	TRBJ1-1	NA	TGCGCCAGCAGCCTTTCGGGGGGGTACACTGAAGCTTTCTTT	CASSLSGGYTEAFF
TRBV4-1	NA	TRBJ1-2	NA	TGCGCCAGCAGCCAAGGAGACGGCGTGGGTGGCTACACCTTC	CASSQGDGVGGYTF
TRBV7-6	NA	TRBJ1-6	NA	TGTGCCAGCAGCTTAGTTAGGGGCGATAATTCACCCCTCCACTTT	CASSLVRGDNSPLHF
TRBV4-1	few	TRBJ2-7	NA	TGCGCCAGCAGCATTGGACCTAACACCTACGAGCAGTACTTC	CASSIGPNTYEQYF
TRBV6-5	NA	TRBJ1-2	TRBD1	TGTGCCAGCAGTTACCTTGGACAGGGCTATGGCTACACCTTC	CASSYLGQGYGYTF
TRBV28	NA	TRBJ1-5	NA	TGTGCCAGCAGCCTAGCCCGCAGACAGGTCCTCGATCAGCCCCAGCATTTT	CASSLARRQVLDQPQHF
TRBV24-1	NA	TRBJ2-3	NA	TGTGCCACCAGTAGAGCCTTGGGCACAGATACGCAGTATTTT	CATSRALGTDTQYF
TRBV18	NA	TRBJ1-1	NA	TGTGCCAGCTCACCATCGGCGGGGAACACTGAAGCTTTCTTT	CASSPSAGNTEAFF
TRBV6-1	NA	TRBJ2-2	TRBD2	TGTGCCAGCAGTGGAACTAGCGGGGGAACGAACACCGGGGAGCTGTTTTTT	CASSGTSGGTNTGELFF
TRBV15	once	TRBJ2-7	TRBD1	TGTGCCACCAGCAGTACAGGGGGACCTTACGAGCAGTACTTC	CATSSTGGPYEQYF
TRBV7-3	few	TRBJ1-1	NA	TGTGCCAGCAGATCAGGAGTAGGCACTGAAGCTTTCTTT	CASRSGVGTEAFF
TRBV7-9	NA	TRBJ2-3	TRBD2	TGTGCCAGCGCACTAGCGGGAAGCACAGATACGCAGTATTTT	CASALAGSTDTQYF
TRBV27	NA	TRBJ1-2	NA	TGTGCCAGCTCCGTCGATGGAGGGGTAAAGTCAAGTGGCTACACCTTC	CASSVDGGVKSSGYTF
TRBV7-2	NA	TRBJ1-4	NA	TGTGCCAGCAGCTTTATGGGGAGGGGTGAAAAACTGTTTTTT	CASSFMGRGEKLFF
TRBV6-2/TRBV6-3	NA	TRBJ2-7	TRBD1	TGTGCCAGCAGTTACTCGAGAGGACCGAACAGGGGGCACGAGCAGTACTTC	CASSYSRGPNRGHEQYF
TRBV7-3	NA	TRBJ2-1	NA	TGTGCCAGCAGCTTAACAGGCGGGTACAATGAGCAGTTCTTC	CASSLTGGYNEQFF
TRBV7-9	NA	TRBJ2-7	TRBD2	TGTGCCAGCAGCCGGGAGGGGCCCTACGAGCAGTACTTC	CASSREGPYEQYF
TRBV6-5	NA	TRBJ2-1	NA	TGTGCCAGCAGCCCGCCAGGGGGGGGGTACAATGAGCAGTTCTTC	CASSPPGGGYNEQFF
TRBV29-1	NA	TRBJ1-1	NA	TGCAGCGTTCCGCATGGCACTGAAGCTTTCTTT	CSVPHGTEAFF
TRBV7-9	NA	TRBJ2-7	NA	TGTGCCAGCAGCGCCCTGGGCAGGGGCGAGCAGTACTTC	CASSALGRGEQYF
TRBV7-8	NA	TRBJ2-5	NA	TGTGCCAGCAGCTTAGAAGTATTGGGAGAGACCCAGTACTTC	CASSLEVLGETQYF
TRBV10-1	NA	TRBJ2-1	NA	TGCGCCAGCAGTGAAAAATTTAGGGGCGGTGAGCAGTTCTTC	CASSEKFRGGEQFF
TRBV4-1	NA	TRBJ2-5	NA	TGCGCCAGCAGCCAAGACAGGGATCGTGAGACCCAGTACTTC	CASSQDRDRETQYF
TRBV12-3/TRBV12-4	NA	TRBJ1-2	NA	TGTGCCAGCAGTTTCAGAATCTACTATGGCTACACCTTC	CASSFRIYYGYTF